This T cell receptor beta chain was retrieved from a study of blood T cell repertoires in COVID-19 (dated by TCRdb to 2020 to 2021). As for the study more broadly: Collaborator samples came from the United States, Italy and Spain and covered acute and convalescent phases of COVID-19. Where available, HLA class I and class II types were obtained from metadata supplied by the sample provider rather than from assay-based typing. The repertoires were made available in a free public database intended to serve as a resource for research on the immune response to SARS-CoV-2. The samples were drawn from the first 160 participants of the ongoing ImmuneRACE study and from 1,200 or so subjects provided by 6 global collaborators. Sample metadata almost always included a de-identified subject ID, COVID-19 status, age in years and sex. The dataset comprised deeply sampled blood TCRbeta repertoires from subjects exposed to, actively infected with, or recovered from COVID-19. The prospective study material was composed of cDNA or gDNA derived from T cells, B-cell-depleted T cells, or PBMCs. Study-wide conclusions, independent of this receptor: Clinical and demographic metadata were provided uncurated, with the amount varying by source and participant.

A word on this clone: Its antigen remains undetermined. Base-call qualities are not available, and no considerably larger clone is one nucleotide away.

TCRbeta CDR3 regions were amplified from genomic DNA by means of the immunoSEQ Assay, a bias-controlled multiplex PCR. The source study handled its data this way. Within the assay, amplification of reference gene primers was used to estimate how many nucleated cells each sample contained. Sequence reads were collapsed and filtered to measure the absolute abundance of every unique TCRbeta CDR3 rearrangement. Productive Simpson clonality was computed per sample as the square root of Simpson's diversity index over productive rearrangements. Sourced from immuneACCESS, this table was stored by TCRdb with only in-frame sequences that have V and J called. A share of the clones is absent; for the studies checked, an unresolved V gene accounts for under half, and the remainder has no known explanation. D and trimming come from the DNA, and the V and J calls and clone size come from that table. The sample table records 180,000 or so clones; 70% to 90% of these occur just once. The ten largest clones take up about 10% of the sample.

Germline trimming amounts to 5 bases on V and 4 bases on J, with 8 as the count of junction bases outside the gene matches. Its CDR3 holds 16 amino acids, cysteine through phenylalanine. The read is trimmed to its CDR3 DNA, 48 bases read in frame from base 1. The germline V gene (reference sequence) yields LNHDA for CDR1 and SQIVND for CDR2. One collaborating source in Seattle enrolled patients while the patients were actively infected and followed the patients over time throughout the course of disease. Collaborating institutions collected whole blood in K2EDTA tubes following their own protocols. For TCRbeta analysis, collaborators shipped samples in one of three forms: frozen whole blood, isolated PBMCs, or DNA extracted from either of those sample types.

This receptor was obtained from an older woman with COVID-19, enrolled during active disease. Here the chain combines TRBV19 and TRBJ1-2; the junction holds 12 bases that match TRBD1. Input material: peripheral blood. The CDR3 region reads CASSPSGTGGAYGYTF. The DNA is TGTGCCAGTAGTCCTTCCGGGACAGGGGGCGCCTATGGCTACACCTTC.